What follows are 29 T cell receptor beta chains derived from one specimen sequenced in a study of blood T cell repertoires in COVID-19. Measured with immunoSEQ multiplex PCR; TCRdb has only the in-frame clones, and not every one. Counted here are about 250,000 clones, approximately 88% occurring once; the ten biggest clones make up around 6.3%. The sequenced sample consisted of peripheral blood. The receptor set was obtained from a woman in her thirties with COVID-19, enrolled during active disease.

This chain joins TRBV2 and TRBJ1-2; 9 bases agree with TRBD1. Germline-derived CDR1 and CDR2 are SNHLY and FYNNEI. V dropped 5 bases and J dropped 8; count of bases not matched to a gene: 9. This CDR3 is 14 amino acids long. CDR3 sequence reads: CASSPQTGGNGYTF. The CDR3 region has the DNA TGTGCCAGCAGTCCTCAAACAGGGGGCAACGGCTACACCTTC.

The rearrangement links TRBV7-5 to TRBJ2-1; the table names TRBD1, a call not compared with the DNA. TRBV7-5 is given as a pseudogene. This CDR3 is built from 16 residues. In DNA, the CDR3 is TGTGCCAGAAGCTTCCCAGGATTAAACTCCTACAATGAGCAGTTCTTC. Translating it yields CARSFPGLNSYNEQFF.

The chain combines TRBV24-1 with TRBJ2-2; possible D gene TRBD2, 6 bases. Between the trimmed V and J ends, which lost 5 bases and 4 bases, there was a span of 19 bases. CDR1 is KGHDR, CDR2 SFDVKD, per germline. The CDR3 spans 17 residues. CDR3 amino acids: CATSAAGSSVITGELFF. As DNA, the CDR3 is TGTGCCACCAGTGCTGCGGGATCCTCAGTAATCACCGGGGAGCTGTTTTTT.

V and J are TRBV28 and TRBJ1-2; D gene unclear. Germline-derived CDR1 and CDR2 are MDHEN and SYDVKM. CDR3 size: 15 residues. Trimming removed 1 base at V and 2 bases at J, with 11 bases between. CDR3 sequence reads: CASSLSGESNYGYTF. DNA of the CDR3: TGTGCCAGCAGTTTATCCGGGGAGTCGAACTATGGCTACACCTTC.

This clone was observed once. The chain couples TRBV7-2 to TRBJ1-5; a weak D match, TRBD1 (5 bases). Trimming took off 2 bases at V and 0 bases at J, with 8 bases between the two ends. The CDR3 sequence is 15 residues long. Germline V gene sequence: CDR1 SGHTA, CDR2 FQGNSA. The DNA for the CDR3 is TGTGCCAGCAGCTTAAGACAGCTTAGCAATCAGCCCCAGCATTTT. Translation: CASSLRQLSNQPQHF.

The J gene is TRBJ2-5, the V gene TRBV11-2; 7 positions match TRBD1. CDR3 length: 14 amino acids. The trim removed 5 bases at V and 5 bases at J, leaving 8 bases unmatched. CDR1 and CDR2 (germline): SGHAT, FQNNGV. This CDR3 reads CASSTTGLRETQYF. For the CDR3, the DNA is TGTGCCAGCAGCACGACAGGGCTGAGGGAGACCCAGTACTTC.

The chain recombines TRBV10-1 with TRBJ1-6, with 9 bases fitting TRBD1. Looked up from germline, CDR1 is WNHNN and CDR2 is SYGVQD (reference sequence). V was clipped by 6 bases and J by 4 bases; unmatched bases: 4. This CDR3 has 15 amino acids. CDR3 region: CASSGGQGYNSPLHF. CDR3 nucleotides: TGCGCCAGCAGCGGAGGACAGGGGTATAATTCACCCCTCCACTTT.

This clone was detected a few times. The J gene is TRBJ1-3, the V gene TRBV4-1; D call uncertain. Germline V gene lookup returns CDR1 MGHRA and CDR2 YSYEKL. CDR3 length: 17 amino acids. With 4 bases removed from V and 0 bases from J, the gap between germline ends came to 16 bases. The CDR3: CASSPSSQHDSGNTIYF. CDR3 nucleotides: TGCGCCAGCAGCCCATCTTCTCAACACGACTCTGGAAACACCATATATTTT.

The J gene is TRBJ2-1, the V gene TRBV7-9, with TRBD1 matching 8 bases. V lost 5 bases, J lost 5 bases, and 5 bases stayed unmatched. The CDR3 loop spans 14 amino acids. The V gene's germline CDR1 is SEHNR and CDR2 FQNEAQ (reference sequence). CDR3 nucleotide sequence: TGTGCCAGCAGCCTCTCGACAGGGGACAATGAGCAGTTCTTC. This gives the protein CASSLSTGDNEQFF.

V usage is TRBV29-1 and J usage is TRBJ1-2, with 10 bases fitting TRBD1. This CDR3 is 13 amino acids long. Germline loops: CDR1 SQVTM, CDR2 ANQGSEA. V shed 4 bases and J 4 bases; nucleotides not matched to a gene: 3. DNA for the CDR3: TGCAGCGTTGCTAGGACAGGGGGCTATGGCTACACCTTC. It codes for CSVARTGGYGYTF.

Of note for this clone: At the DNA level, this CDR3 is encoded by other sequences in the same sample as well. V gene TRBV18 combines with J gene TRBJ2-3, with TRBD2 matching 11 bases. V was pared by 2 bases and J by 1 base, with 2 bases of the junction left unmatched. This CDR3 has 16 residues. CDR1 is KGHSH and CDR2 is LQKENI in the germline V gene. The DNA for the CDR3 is TGTGCCAGCTCACCAGGGACTAGCGGCGGCACAGATACGCAGTATTTT. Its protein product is CASSPGTSGGTDTQYF.

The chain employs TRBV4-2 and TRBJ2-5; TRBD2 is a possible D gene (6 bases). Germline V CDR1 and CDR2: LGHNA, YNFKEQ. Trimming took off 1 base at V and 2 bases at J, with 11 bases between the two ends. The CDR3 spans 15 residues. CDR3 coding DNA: TGTGCCAGCAGCCAAGTTTCTAGCGCTCAAGAGACCCAGTACTTC. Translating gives CASSQVSSAQETQYF.

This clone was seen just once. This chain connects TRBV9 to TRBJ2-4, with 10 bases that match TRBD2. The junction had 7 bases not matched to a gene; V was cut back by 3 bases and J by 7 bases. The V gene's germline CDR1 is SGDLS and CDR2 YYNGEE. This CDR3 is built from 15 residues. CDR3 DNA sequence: TGTGCCAGCAGCGCTACTAGCGGGGAGTGGAACATTCAGTACTTC. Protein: CASSATSGEWNIQYF. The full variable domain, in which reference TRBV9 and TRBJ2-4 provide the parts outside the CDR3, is DSGVTQTPKHLITATGQRVTLRCSPRSGDLSVYWYQQSLDQGLQFLIQYYNGEERAKGNILERFSAQQFPDLHSELNLSSLELGDSALYFCASSATSGEWNIQYFGAGTRLSVL.

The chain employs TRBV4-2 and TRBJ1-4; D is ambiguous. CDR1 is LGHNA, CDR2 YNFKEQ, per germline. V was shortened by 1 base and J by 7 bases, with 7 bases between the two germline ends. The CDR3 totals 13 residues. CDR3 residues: CASSQAESEKLFF. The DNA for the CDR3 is TGTGCCAGCAGCCAAGCAGAAAGTGAAAAACTGTTTTTT.

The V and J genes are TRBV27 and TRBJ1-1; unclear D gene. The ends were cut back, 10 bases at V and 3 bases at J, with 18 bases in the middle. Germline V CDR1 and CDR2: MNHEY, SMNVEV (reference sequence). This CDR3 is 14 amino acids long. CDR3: CANSPPPTDTEAFF. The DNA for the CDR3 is TGTGCCAATTCACCACCCCCAACAGACACTGAAGCTTTCTTT.

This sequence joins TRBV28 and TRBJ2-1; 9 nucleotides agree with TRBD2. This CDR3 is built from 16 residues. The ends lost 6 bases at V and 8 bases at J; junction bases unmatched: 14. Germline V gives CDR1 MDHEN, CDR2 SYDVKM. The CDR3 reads CASSTPHSGSHDEQFF. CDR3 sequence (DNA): TGTGCCAGCAGCACCCCTCATAGCGGGAGCCACGATGAGCAGTTCTTC.

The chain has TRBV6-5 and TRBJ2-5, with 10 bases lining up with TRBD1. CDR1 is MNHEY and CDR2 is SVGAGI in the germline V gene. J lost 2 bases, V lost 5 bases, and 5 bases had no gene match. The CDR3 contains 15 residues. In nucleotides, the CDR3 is TGTGCCAGCAGTCCACCGGGACAGGGGCAAGAGACCCAGTACTTC. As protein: CASSPPGQGQETQYF.

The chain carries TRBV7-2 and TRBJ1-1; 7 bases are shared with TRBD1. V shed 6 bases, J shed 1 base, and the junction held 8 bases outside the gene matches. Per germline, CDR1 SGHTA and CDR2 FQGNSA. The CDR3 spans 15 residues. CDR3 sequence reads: CASRTNRGRNTEAFF. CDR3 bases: TGTGCCAGCAGGACGAACAGGGGAAGGAACACTGAAGCTTTCTTT. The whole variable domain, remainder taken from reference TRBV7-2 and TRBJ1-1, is GAGVSQSPSNKVTEKGKDVELRCDPISGHTALYWYRQSLGQGLEFLIYFQGNSAPDKSGLPSDRFSAERTGGSVSTLTIQRTQQEDSAVYLCASRTNRGRNTEAFFGQGTRLTVV.

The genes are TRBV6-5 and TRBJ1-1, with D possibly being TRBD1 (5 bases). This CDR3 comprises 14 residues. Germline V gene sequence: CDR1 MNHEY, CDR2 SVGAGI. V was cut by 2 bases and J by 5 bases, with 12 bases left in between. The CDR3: CASSYGAGLTEAFF. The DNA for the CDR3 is TGTGCCAGCAGTTACGGGGCAGGGTTGACTGAAGCTTTCTTT.

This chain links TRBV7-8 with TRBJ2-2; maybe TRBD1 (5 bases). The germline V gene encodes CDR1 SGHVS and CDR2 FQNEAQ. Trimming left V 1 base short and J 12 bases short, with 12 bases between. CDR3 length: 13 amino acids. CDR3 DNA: TGTGCCAGCAGCTTAGAGGGTAGGGGCCAGCTGTTTTTT. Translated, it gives CASSLEGRGQLFF.

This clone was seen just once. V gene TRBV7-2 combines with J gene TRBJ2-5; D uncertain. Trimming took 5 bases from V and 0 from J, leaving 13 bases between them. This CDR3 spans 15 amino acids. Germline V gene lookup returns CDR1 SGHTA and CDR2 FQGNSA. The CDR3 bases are TGTGCCAGCAGCCAATTCAGTCGTTACCAAGAGACCCAGTACTTC. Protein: CASSQFSRYQETQYF.

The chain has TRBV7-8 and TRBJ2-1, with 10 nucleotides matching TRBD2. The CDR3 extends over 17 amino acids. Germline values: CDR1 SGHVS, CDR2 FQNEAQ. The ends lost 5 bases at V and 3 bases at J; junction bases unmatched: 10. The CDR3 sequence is CASSLLLAGLLYNEQFF. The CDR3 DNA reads TGTGCCAGCAGCCTGTTACTAGCGGGACTACTCTACAATGAGCAGTTCTTC.

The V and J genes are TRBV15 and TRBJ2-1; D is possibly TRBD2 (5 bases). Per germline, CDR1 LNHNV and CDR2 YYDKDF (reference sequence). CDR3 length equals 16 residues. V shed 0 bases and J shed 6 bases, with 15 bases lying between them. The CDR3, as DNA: TGTGCCACCAGCAGAGAAGCGACCGGGGTCGGCAATGAGCAGTTCTTC. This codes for CATSREATGVGNEQFF.

The CDR3 DNA sequence: TGTGCCAGCAGCTTAGGCCTAGCAATGCTCTCCTACGAGCAGTACGTC. It yields the protein CASSLGLAMLSYEQYV. The chain carries TRBV11-2 and TRBJ2-7; D is perhaps TRBD2 (5 bases). The CDR3 is 16 residues long. Trimming left V 1 base short and J 0 bases short, with 13 bases between. Per germline, CDR1 SGHAT and CDR2 FQNNGV.

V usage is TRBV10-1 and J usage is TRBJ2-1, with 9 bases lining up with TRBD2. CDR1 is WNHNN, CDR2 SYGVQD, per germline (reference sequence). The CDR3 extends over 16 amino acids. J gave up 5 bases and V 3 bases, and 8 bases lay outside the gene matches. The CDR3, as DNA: TGCGCCAGCAGTGACACCGGGACTAGCTCAGACAATGAGCAGTTCTTC. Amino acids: CASSDTGTSSDNEQFF.

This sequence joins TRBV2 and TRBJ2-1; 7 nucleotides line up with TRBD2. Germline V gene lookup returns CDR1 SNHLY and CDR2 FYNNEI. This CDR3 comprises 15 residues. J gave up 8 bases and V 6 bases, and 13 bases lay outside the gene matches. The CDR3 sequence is CASRPQTSYPDEQFF. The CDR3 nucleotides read TGTGCCAGCAGACCACAGACTAGCTATCCGGATGAGCAGTTCTTC.

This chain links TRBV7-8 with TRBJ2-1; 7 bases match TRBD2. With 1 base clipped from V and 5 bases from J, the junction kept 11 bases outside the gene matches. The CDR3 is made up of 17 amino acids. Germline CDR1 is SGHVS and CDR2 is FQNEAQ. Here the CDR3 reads CASSLGGWGGPNNEQFF. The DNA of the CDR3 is TGTGCCAGCAGCTTAGGAGGGTGGGGGGGACCCAACAATGAGCAGTTCTTC.

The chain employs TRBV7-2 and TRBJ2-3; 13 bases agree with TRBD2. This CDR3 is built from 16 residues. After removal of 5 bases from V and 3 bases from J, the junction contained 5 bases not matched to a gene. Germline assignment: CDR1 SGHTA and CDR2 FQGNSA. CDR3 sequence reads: CASSPGTSGATDTQYF. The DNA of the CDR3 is TGTGCCAGCAGCCCGGGGACTAGCGGGGCGACAGATACGCAGTATTTT.

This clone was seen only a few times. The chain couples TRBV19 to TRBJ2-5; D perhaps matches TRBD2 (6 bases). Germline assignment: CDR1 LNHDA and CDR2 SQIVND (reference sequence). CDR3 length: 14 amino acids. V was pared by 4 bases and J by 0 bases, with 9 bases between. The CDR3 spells CASSKAGHQETQYF. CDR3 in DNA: TGTGCCAGTAGTAAAGCGGGTCACCAAGAGACCCAGTACTTC.